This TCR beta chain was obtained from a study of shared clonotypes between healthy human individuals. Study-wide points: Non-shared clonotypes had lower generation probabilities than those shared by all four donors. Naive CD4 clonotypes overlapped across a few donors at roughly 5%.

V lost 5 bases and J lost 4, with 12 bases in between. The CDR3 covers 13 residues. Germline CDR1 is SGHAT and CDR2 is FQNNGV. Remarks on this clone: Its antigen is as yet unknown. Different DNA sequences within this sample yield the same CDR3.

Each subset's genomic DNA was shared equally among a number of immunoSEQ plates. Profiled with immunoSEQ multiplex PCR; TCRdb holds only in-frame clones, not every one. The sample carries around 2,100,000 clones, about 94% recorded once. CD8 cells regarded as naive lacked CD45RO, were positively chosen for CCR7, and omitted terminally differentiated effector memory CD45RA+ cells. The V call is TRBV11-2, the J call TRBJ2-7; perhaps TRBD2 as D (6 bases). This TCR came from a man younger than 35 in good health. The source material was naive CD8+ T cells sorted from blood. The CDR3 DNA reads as TGTGCCAGCAGCCCTGGGACTGTGTACGAGCAGTACTTC. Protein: CASSPGTVYEQYF.